This T cell receptor (beta chain) was sequenced for a study of human T cells and chemical hapten exposure. TCRdb passed the RACE reads through MiXCR, listing each CDR3 protein once. Among about 80,000 distinct CDR3 sequences, 10% were seen once, and the ten largest hold under 1.5%. This clonotype came up many times. The CDR3 is made up of 16 amino acids. Germline V lookup: CDR1 SGHNT, CDR2 YENEEA. Germline trimming cut 4 bases from V and 4 bases from J; bases unmatched to any gene: 3. Specified time point: patch test 1, 2 weeks after DPC sensitization. Treatment: therapeutic diphenylcyclopropenone sensitization with weekly scalp DPC.

This clonotype originated in a woman aged 45 to 65 with alopecia areata. Some clones in this sample may be carry-over from other donors' samples. The sequenced sample was whole blood, obtained in connection with sensitization to the hapten diphenylcyclopropenone (DPC). The genes are TRBV11-3 and TRBJ2-1, with 14 bases matching TRBD2. CDR3 nucleotides: TGTGCCAGCAGCTCCGGACTAGCGGGAGGTTACAATGAGCAGTTCTTC. Amino acid sequence: CASSSGLAGGYNEQFF. Full variable domain (remainder filled in from reference TRBV11-3 and TRBJ2-1): EAGVVQSPRYKIIEKKQPVAFWCNPISGHNTLYWYLQNLGQGPELLIRYENEEAVDDSQLPKDRFSAERLKGVDSTLKIQPAELGDSAVYLCASSSGLAGGYNEQFFGPGTRLTVL.